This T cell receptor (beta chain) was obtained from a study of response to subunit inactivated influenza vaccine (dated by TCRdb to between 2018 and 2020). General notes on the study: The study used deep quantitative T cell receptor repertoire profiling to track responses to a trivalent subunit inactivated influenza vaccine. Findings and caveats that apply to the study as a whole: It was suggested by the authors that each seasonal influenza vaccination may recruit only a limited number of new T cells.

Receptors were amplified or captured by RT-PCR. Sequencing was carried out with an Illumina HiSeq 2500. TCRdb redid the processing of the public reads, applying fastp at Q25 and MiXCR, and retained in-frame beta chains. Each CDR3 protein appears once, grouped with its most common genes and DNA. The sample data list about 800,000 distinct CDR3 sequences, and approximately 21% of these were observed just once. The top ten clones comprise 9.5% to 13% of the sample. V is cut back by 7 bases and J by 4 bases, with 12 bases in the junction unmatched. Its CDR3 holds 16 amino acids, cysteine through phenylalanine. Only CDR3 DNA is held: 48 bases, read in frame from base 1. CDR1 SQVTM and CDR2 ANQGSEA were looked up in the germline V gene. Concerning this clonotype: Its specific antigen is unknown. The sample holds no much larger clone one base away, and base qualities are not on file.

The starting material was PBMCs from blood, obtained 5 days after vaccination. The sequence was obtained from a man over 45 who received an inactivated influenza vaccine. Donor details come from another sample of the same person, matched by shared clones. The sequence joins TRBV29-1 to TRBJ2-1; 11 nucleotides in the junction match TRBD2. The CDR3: CSALTFLAGGYNEQFF. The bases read TGCAGCGCTTTAACCTTCCTAGCGGGAGGTTACAATGAGCAGTTCTTC.